Included here is one T cell receptor beta chain sequence, with context. The sample belongs to a study of blood T cells in healthy people across ages. A second about 7 to 11 cycle PCR used barcoded and J-beta primers. In TCRdb, the 5' RACE reads were re-called with MiXCR into one record per CDR3 protein. The sample includes 1.5 million to 2 million distinct CDR3 sequences, 49% of them seen just once. Sample: blood. The TCR originated in a woman aged 35 to 49 in good health.

The CDR3 bases are TGTGCCAGCAGTTACCGGGTCACCCGCTACAATGAGCAGTTCTTC. Protein: CASSYRVTRYNEQFF. The chain employs TRBV6-2 or TRBV6-3 and TRBJ2-1; D call uncertain. Germline-derived CDR1 and CDR2 are MNHEY and SVGEGT. Trimming pared 2 bases from V and 3 bases from J, leaving 11 bases between. The CDR3 covers 15 residues.